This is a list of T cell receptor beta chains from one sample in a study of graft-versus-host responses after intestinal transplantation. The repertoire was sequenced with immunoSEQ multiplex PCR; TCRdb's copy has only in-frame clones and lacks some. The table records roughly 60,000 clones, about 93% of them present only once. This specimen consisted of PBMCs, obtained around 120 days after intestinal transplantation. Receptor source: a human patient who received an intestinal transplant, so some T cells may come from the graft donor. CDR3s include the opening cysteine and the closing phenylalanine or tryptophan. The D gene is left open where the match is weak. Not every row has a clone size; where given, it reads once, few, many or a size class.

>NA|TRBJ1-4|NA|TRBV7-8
TGTGCCAGCAGCTTCGCCCCAGGGGAAAAACTGTTTTTT
CASSFAPGEKLFF
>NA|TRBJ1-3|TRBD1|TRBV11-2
TGTGCCTTCCGGGACAGGGAGGCTGGAAACACCATATATTTT
CAFRDREAGNTIYF
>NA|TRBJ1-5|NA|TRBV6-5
TGTGCCAGCAGTTACCGGAGGGAAAATCAGCCCCAGCATTTT
CASSYRRENQPQHF
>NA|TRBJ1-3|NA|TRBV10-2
TGCGCCAGCAGTCGGGACGGCTACTCTGGAAACACCATATATTTT
CASSRDGYSGNTIYF
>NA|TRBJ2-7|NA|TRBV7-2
TGTGCCAGCAGCCGCCGCCTGCCCCGGGACGAGCAGTACTTC
CASSRRLPRDEQYF
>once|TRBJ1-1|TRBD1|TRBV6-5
TGTGCCAGCCAAGTACAGGGGGCGAGGGCTGAAGCTTTCTTT
CASQVQGARAEAFF
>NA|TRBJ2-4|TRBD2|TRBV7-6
TGTGCCAGCAGCTCCGACGCGGGGGGTGGAGGGAAAAACATTCAGTACTTC
CASSSDAGGGGKNIQYF
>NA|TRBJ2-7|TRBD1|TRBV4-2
TGTGCCAGCAGCCAAGTGAAGGACAGGGCCTACGAGCAGTACTTC
CASSQVKDRAYEQYF
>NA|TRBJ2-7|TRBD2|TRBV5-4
TGTGCCAGCAGCGCGCAGCTAGCGGGGGGCCTGGAGCAGTACTTC
CASSAQLAGGLEQYF
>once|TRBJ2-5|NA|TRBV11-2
TGTGCCAGCAGACCAGACAGATACCAAGAGACCCAGTACTTC
CASRPDRYQETQYF
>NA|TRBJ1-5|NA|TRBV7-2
TGTGCCAGCAGCTCCCGGACAGGCAATCAGCCCCAGCATTTT
CASSSRTGNQPQHF
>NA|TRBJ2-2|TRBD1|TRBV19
TGTGCCAGTACGTGGACAGGGCAATCCGGGGAGCTGTTTTTT
CASTWTGQSGELFF
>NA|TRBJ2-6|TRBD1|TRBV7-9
TGTGCCAGCAGCGGGACAGGGGGACCCTCTGGGGCCAACGTCCTGACTTTC
CASSGTGGPSGANVLTF
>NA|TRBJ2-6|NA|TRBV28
TGTGCCAGCAGTTTCCGACGGGAGCCTGCTGGGGCCAACGTCCTGACTTTC
CASSFRREPAGANVLTF
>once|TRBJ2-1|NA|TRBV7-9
TGTGCCAGCAGCCGCGACTATCTTCGGGAGCAGTTCTTC
CASSRDYLREQFF
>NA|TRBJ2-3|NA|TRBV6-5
TGTGCCAGCAGTCGATCATCGCCCCGCACAGATACGCAGTATTTT
CASSRSSPRTDTQYF
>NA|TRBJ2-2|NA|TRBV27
TGTGCCAGCAGTTTCCTGAGGACAGGGAGGGCTGGGGAGCTGTTTTTT
CASSFLRTGRAGELFF
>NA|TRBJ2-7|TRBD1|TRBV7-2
TGTGCCAGCAGCTTAGAGGGGGCCGGGGTCTACGAGCAGTACTTC
CASSLEGAGVYEQYF
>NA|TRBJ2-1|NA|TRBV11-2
TGTGCCAGCAGCTGGGGGGCCGGCGCGCATGAGCAGTTCTTC
CASSWGAGAHEQFF
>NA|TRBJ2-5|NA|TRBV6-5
TGTGCCAGCAGTTCCCCGGGTCCCTCGGAGACCCAGTACTTC
CASSSPGPSETQYF
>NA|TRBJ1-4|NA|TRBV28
TGTGCCAGCAGTCCTGGTCGGGAAAAACTGTTTTTT
CASSPGREKLFF
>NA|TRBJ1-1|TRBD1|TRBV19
TGTGCCAGTAACAGGGGGCCCACTGAAGCTTTCTTT
CASNRGPTEAFF
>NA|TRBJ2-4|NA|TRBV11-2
TGTGCCAGCAGCTCGGTGCGGGGGCTTTTGAACATTCAGTACTTC
CASSSVRGLLNIQYF
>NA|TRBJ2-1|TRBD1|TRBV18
TGTGCCAGCTCATACCGGGACAGGGTCTACAATGAGCAGTTCTTC
CASSYRDRVYNEQFF
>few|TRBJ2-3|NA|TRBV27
TGTGCCAGCAGTCCCCGTAGGGGCGGGAATACGCAGTATTTT
CASSPRRGGNTQYF
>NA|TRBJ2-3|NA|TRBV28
TGTGCCTTGGCGCGGGGGCTACACACAGATACGCAGTATTTT
CALARGLHTDTQYF
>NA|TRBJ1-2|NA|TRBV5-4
TGTGCCAGCAGCTTGGCCCCTGGGGTTGGCTATGGCTACACCTTC
CASSLAPGVGYGYTF
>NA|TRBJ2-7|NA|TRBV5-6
TGTGCCAGCGGTTTTGCCGGGGTTTCCTACGAGCAGTACTTC
CASGFAGVSYEQYF
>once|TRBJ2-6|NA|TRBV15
TGTGCCACCAGCAGACCCCGAGGGGGGGCCAACGTCCTGACTTTC
CATSRPRGGANVLTF
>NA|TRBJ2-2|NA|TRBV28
TGTGCCACCCAGCCGGGGGACACCGGGGAGCTGTTTTTT
CATQPGDTGELFF
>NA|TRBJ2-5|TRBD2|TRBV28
TGTGCCAGCAGTTCTAGCGGGGGGGGGCAAGAGACCCAGTACTTC
CASSSSGGGQETQYF
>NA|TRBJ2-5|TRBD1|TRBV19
TGTGCCAGTAGCCGTACGGACAGGGGAGAGACCCAGTACTTC
CASSRTDRGETQYF
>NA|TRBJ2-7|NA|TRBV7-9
TGTGCCAGCAGCGTTACAGGTAGCGAGCAGTACTTC
CASSVTGSEQYF
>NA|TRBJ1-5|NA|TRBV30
TGTGCCTGGTTTTATAGCAATCAGCCCCAGCATTTT
CAWFYSNQPQHF
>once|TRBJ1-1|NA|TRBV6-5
TGTGCCAGCAGTTACTCCGGGACACGTGAAGCTTTCTTT
CASSYSGTREAFF
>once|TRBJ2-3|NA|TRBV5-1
TGCGCCAGCAGCCCCGGAGGAGGGTATGGGACAGATACGCAGTATTTT
CASSPGGGYGTDTQYF
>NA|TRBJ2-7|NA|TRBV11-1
TGTGCCAGCAGCCCGGGGGACGGCCCCTACGAGCAGTACTTC
CASSPGDGPYEQYF
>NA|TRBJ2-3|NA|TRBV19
TGTGCCAGTAGTATCAATCCCCAGAGCACAGATACGCAGTATTTT
CASSINPQSTDTQYF
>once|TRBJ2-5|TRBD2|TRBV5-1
TGCGCCAGCAGCTCCTTAGCGGGAGCACAAGAGACCCAGTACTTC
CASSSLAGAQETQYF
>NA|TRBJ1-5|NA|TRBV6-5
TGTGCCAGCAGGAATAAACAGGGTAGCAATCAGCCCCAGCATTTT
CASRNKQGSNQPQHF
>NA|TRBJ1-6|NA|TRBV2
TGTGCCAGCAGACAGCAAAATAATTCACCCCTCCACTTT
CASRQQNNSPLHF
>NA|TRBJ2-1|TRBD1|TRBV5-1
TGCGCCAGCAGCCGTTTACCGGGACAGCCTTACAATGAGCAGTTCTTC
CASSRLPGQPYNEQFF
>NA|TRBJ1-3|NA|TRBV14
TGTGCCAGCAGCCAGGGACAATTCTGGAGGACCATATATTTT
CASSQGQFWRTIYF
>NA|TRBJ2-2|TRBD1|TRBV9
TGTGCCAGCAGCGTAGAGACAGGGGGCACCGGGGAGCTGTTTTTT
CASSVETGGTGELFF
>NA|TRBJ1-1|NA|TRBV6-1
TGTGCCAGCAGGGTTTTCCCGAACACTGAAGCTTTCTTT
CASRVFPNTEAFF
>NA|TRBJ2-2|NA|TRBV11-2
TGTGCCAGCAGCTTGTGGGGATCGAACACCGGGGAGCTGTTTTTT
CASSLWGSNTGELFF
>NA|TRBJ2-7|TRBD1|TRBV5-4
TGTGCCAGCAGCCCCGGGACAGGGTCCTACGAGCAGTACTTC
CASSPGTGSYEQYF
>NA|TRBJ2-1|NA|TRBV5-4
TGTGCCAGCAGCCTCGCCCGGGCCTACAATGAGCAGTTCTTC
CASSLARAYNEQFF
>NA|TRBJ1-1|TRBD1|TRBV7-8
TGTGCCAGCAGCTTGACAGGGGGTGGGTACACTGAAGCTTTCTTT
CASSLTGGGYTEAFF
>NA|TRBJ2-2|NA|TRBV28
TGTGCCAGCAGTTTCCCGCGATGGCGCGGGGCCACCGGGGAGCTGTTTTTT
CASSFPRWRGATGELFF
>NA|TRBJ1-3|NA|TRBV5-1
TGCGCCAGCAGCTTAGGGCAGATTGTCGGAAACACCATATATTTT
CASSLGQIVGNTIYF
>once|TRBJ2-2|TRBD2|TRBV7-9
TGTGCCAGCAGCACCTCGCGACTAGCGGGGCCGAACACCGGGGAGCTGTTTTTT
CASSTSRLAGPNTGELFF
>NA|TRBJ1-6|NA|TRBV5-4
TGTGCCAGCAGCCCCTCGGGGGTTAGGTCACCCCTCCACTTT
CASSPSGVRSPLHF
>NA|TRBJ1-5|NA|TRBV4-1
TGCGCCAGCAGCCAAGAAATTGCGTCAGGAGGTAGCAATCAGCCCCAGCATTTT
CASSQEIASGGSNQPQHF